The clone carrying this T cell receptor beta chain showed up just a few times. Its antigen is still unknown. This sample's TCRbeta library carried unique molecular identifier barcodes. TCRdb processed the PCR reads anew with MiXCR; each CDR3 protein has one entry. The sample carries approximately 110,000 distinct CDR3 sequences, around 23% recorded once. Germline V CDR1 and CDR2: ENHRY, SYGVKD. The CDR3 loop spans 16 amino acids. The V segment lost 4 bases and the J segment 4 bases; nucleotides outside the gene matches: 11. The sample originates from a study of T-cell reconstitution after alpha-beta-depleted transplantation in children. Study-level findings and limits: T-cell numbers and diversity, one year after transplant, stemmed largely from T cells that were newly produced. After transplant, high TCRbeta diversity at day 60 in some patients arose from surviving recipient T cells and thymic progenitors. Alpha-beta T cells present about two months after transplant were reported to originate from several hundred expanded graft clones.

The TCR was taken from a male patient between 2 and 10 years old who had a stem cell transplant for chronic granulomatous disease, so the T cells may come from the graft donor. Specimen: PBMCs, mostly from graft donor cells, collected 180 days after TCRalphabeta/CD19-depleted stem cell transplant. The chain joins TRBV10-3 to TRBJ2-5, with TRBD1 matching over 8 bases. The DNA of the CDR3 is TGTGCCATCAGTGGGAACCCTCAGGGGGCAATAGAGACCCAGTACTTC. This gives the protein CAISGNPQGAIETQYF.